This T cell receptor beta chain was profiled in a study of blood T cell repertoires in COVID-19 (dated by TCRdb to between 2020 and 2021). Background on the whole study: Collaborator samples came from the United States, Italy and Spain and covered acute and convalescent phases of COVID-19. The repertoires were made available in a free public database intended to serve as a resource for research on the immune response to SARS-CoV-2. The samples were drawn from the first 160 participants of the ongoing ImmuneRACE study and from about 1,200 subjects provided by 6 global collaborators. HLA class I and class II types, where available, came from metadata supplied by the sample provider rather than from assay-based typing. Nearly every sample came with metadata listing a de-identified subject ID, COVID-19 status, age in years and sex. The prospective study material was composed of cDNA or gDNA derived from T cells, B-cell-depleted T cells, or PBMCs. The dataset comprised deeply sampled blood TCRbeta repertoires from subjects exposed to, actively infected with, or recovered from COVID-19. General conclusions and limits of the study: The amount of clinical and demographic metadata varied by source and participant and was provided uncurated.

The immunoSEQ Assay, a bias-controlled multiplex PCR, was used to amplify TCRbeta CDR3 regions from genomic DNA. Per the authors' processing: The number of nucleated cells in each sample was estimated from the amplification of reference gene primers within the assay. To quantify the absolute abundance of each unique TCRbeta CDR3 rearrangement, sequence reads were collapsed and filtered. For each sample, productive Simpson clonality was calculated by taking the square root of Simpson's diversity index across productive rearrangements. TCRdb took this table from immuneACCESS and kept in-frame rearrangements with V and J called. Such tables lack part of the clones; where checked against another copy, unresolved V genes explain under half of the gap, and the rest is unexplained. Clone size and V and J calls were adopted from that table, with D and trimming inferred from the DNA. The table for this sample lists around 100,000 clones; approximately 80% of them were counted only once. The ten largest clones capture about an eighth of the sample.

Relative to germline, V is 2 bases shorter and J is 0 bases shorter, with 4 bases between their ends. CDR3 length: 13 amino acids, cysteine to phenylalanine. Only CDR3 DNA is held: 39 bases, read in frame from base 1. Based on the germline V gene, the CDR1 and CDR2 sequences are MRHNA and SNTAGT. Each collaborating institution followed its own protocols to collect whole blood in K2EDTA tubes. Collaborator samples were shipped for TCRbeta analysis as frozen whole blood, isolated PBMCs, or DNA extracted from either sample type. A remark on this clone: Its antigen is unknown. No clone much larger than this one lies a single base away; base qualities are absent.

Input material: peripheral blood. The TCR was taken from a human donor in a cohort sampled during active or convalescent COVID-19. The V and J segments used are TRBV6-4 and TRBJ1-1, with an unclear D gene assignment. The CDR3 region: CASSDSVNTEAFF. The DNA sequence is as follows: TGTGCCAGCAGTGACAGCGTGAACACTGAAGCTTTCTTT.